This T cell receptor (beta chain) was identified in a study of blood T cell repertoires in COVID-19. The wider study: Sample material is recorded as cDNA or gDNA derived from T cells, B-cell-depleted T cells, or PBMCs.

This CDR3 spans 11 amino acids. Germline CDR1 and CDR2: LNHDA and SQIVND (reference sequence). V was clipped by 11 bases and J by 6 bases, with 14 bases between them. Clones were sequenced by immunoSEQ multiplex PCR, and TCRdb holds only the in-frame ones, with some missing. Of about 300,000 clones in the sample, approximately 92% were seen once. Participants were placed into cohorts based on the clinical history they reported. Sequenced sample: PBMCs or T cells enriched from blood (not recorded which). The rearrangement links TRBV19 to TRBJ2-7; a weak D match, TRBD1 (6 bases). This receptor was taken from a woman between 25 and 40 years old who had recovered from COVID-19. The CDR3 sequence is CASSDRLEQYF. The CDR3 DNA sequence: TGTGCCTCGTCCGACAGGCTCGAGCAGTACTTC.